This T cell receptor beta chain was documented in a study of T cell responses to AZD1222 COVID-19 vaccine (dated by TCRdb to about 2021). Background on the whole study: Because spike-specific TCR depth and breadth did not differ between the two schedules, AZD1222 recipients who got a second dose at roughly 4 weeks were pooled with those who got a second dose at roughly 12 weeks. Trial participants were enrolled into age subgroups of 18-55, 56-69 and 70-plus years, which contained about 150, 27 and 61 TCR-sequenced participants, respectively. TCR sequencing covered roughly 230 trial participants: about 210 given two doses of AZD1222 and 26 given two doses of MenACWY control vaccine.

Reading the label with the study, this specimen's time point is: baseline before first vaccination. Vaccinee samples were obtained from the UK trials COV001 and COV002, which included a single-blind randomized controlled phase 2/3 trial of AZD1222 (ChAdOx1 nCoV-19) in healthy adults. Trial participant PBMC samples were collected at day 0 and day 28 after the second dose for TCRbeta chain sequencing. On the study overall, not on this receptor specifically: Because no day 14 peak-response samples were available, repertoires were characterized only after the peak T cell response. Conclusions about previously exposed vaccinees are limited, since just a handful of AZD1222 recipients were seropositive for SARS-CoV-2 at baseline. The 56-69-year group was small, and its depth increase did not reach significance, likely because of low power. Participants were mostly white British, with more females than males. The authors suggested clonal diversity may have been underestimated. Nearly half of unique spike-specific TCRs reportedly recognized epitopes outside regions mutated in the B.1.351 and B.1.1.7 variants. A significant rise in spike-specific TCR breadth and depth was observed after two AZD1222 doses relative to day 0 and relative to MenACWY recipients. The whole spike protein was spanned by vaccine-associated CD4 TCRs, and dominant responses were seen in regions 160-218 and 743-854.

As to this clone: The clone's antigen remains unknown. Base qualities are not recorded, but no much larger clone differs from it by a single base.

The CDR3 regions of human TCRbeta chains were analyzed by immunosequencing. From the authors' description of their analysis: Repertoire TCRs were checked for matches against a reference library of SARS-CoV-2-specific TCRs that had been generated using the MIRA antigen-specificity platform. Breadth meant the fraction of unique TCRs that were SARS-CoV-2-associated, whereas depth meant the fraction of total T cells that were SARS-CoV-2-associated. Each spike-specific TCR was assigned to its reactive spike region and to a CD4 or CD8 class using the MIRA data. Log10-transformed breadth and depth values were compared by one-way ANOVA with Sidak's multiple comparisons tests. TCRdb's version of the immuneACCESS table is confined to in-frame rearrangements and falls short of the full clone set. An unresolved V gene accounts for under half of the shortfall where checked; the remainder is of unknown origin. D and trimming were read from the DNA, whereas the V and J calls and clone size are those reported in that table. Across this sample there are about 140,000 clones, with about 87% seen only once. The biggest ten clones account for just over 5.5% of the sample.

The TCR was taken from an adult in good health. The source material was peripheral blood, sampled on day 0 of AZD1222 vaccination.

Here is the DNA: TGTGCCAGTAGTTCCCCGACTAGCGGGAGGGCTAGCACAGATACGCAGTATTTT. It encodes CASSSPTSGRASTDTQYF. Rearrangement joined TRBV19 to TRBJ2-3; a stretch of 14 junction bases matches TRBD2. Counted from cysteine to phenylalanine, this CDR3 has 18 amino acids. Only the CDR3 DNA is retained, 54 bases long and in frame from the first base. After removal of 5 bases from V and 0 bases from J, the junction retains 7 bases not matched to a gene. The germline V gene encodes CDR1 LNHDA and CDR2 SQIVND (reference sequence).